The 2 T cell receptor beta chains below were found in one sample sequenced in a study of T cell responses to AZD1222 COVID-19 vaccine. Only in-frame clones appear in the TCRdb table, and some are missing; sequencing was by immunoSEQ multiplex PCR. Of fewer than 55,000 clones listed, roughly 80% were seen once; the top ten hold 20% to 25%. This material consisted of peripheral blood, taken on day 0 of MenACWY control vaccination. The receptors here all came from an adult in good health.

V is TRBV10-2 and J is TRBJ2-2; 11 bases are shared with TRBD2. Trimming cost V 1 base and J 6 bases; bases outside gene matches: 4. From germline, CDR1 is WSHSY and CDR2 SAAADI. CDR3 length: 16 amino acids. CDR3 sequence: CASSEWVAGGSGELFF. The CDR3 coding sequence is TGCGCCAGCAGTGAGTGGGTAGCGGGAGGGTCCGGGGAGCTGTTTTTT.

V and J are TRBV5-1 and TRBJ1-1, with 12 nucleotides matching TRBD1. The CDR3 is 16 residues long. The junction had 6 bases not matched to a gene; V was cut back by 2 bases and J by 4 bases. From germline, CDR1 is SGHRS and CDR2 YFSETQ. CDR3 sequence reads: CASSFGTGGFGTEAFF. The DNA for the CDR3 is TGCGCCAGCAGCTTTGGGACAGGGGGCTTCGGCACTGAAGCTTTCTTT. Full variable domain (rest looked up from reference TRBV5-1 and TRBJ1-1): KAGVTQTPRYLIKTRGQQVTLSCSPISGHRSVSWYQQTPGQGLQFLFEYFSETQRNKGNFPGRFSGRQFSNSRSEMNVSTLELGDSALYLCASSFGTGGFGTEAFFGQGTRLTVV.